These T cell receptor beta chains were read from a single sample in a study of blood T cell repertoires in COVID-19. Sequencing was performed with immunoSEQ multiplex PCR; in TCRdb, only in-frame clones are kept and a portion is missing. The profile shows a few hundred thousand clones, roughly 83% of them singletons. The sample taken for sequencing was peripheral blood. Receptor source: a woman aged 45-60 years with acute or convalescent COVID-19. Both conserved end residues are part of each CDR3. D genes are given only for firm matches. Only part of the rows carry a size: once, few, many, or a class if the clone is expanded.

d_call: TRBD1
j_call: TRBJ2-7
v_call: TRBV2
clone_size: NA
cdr3_nt: TGTGCCAGCAGTGGGGACAGGGGTAGAATGGAGCAGTACTTC
cdr3_aa: CASSGDRGRMEQYF

d_call: TRBD1
j_call: TRBJ1-1
v_call: TRBV4-1
clone_size: NA
cdr3_nt: TGCGCCAGCAGCCAAGAAAAGAGACAGGGCGTGGGGTCGGACACTGAAGCTTTCTTT
cdr3_aa: CASSQEKRQGVGSDTEAFF

d_call: TRBD1
j_call: TRBJ2-1
v_call: TRBV19
clone_size: NA
cdr3_nt: TGTGCCAGTAGTCCCCGGGACAGGTTGGGGAATGAGCAGTTCTTC
cdr3_aa: CASSPRDRLGNEQFF

d_call: TRBD2
j_call: TRBJ2-6
v_call: TRBV28
clone_size: NA
cdr3_nt: TGTGCCAGCACCCCCCCCACCGGACTAGCGGGAAGTCGGGGGGCCAACGTCCTGACTTTC
cdr3_aa: CASTPPTGLAGSRGANVLTF

d_call: TRBD2
j_call: TRBJ2-7
v_call: TRBV9
clone_size: few
cdr3_nt: TGTGCCAGCAGCGTAGCCCCAGCGGGAGGGCGGGACGAGCAGTACTTC
cdr3_aa: CASSVAPAGGRDEQYF

d_call: NA
j_call: TRBJ2-7
v_call: TRBV7-9
clone_size: once
cdr3_nt: TGTGCCAGCAGCTTAGGTAGCTCCCACGAGCAGTACTTC
cdr3_aa: CASSLGSSHEQYF

d_call: TRBD1
j_call: TRBJ1-1
v_call: TRBV29-1
clone_size: NA
cdr3_nt: TGCAGCGTTGCCCGGGACAGCAGGACTGAAGCTTTCTTT
cdr3_aa: CSVARDSRTEAFF

d_call: NA
j_call: TRBJ1-6
v_call: TRBV18
clone_size: NA
cdr3_nt: TGTGCCAGCTCACCGGGCGGGATGTGGAATTCACCCCTCCACTTT
cdr3_aa: CASSPGGMWNSPLHF

d_call: TRBD1
j_call: TRBJ1-5
v_call: TRBV7-2
clone_size: NA
cdr3_nt: TGTGCCAGCAGCCAAGAGTGGTTGACAGGGCAGAGGGGTCAGCCCCAGCATTTT
cdr3_aa: CASSQEWLTGQRGQPQHF

d_call: TRBD2
j_call: TRBJ2-7
v_call: TRBV7-9
clone_size: NA
cdr3_nt: TGTGCCAGCAGCTCTAGCGGGAGCTACGAGCAGTACTTC
cdr3_aa: CASSSSGSYEQYF

d_call: NA
j_call: TRBJ1-4
v_call: TRBV5-1
clone_size: NA
cdr3_nt: TGCGCCAGCAAGACAGTTACAACTAATGAAAAACTGTTTTTT
cdr3_aa: CASKTVTTNEKLFF

d_call: NA
j_call: TRBJ2-2
v_call: TRBV7-3
clone_size: NA
cdr3_nt: TGTGCCAGCAGCTTAGGGCGGGGCGCGAACACCGGGGAGCTGTTTTTT
cdr3_aa: CASSLGRGANTGELFF

d_call: TRBD1
j_call: TRBJ1-5
v_call: TRBV19
clone_size: NA
cdr3_nt: TGTGCCAGTAGCCCCGGACCGGGACAGGGATACAATCAGCCCCAGCATTTT
cdr3_aa: CASSPGPGQGYNQPQHF

d_call: TRBD1
j_call: TRBJ2-5
v_call: TRBV7-7
clone_size: NA
cdr3_nt: TGTGCTAGCAGCATTGGACAGGGCCTCCCGGAGACCCAGTACTTC
cdr3_aa: CASSIGQGLPETQYF

d_call: TRBD2
j_call: TRBJ2-1
v_call: TRBV6-6
clone_size: NA
cdr3_nt: TGTGCCAGCACCCTACTAGCGGGAGGGGGAGGGGAGCAGTTCTTC
cdr3_aa: CASTLLAGGGGEQFF

d_call: NA
j_call: TRBJ2-5
v_call: TRBV5-1
clone_size: NA
cdr3_nt: TGCGCCAGCAGCTACACTACAGGTGGTCAAGAGACCCAGTACTTC
cdr3_aa: CASSYTTGGQETQYF

d_call: NA
j_call: TRBJ1-3
v_call: TRBV28
clone_size: once
cdr3_nt: TGTGCCAGCAGTTTAGTATTGGGACTCATCTCTGGAAACACCATATATTTT
cdr3_aa: CASSLVLGLISGNTIYF

d_call: TRBD2
j_call: TRBJ2-3
v_call: TRBV27
clone_size: NA
cdr3_nt: TGTGCCAGCAGTTTATCTGGGAGGGCAGATACGCAGTATTTT
cdr3_aa: CASSLSGRADTQYF

d_call: NA
j_call: TRBJ1-2
v_call: TRBV5-6
clone_size: few
cdr3_nt: TGTGCCAGCAGCCTAGCGCTGTATGGCTACACCTTC
cdr3_aa: CASSLALYGYTF

d_call: NA
j_call: TRBJ2-7
v_call: TRBV7-8
clone_size: NA
cdr3_nt: TGTGCCAGCAGCTTAGATTCGATGAGGGGAGGTTCCTACGAGCAGTACTTC
cdr3_aa: CASSLDSMRGGSYEQYF

d_call: TRBD2
j_call: TRBJ2-7
v_call: TRBV30
clone_size: NA
cdr3_nt: TGTGCCTGGACCTCCGGGGGGGACGAGCAGTACTTC
cdr3_aa: CAWTSGGDEQYF

d_call: NA
j_call: TRBJ1-2
v_call: TRBV10-3
clone_size: NA
cdr3_nt: TGTGCCATCAGTGGGACACGGGTCTATGGCTACACCTTC
cdr3_aa: CAISGTRVYGYTF

d_call: NA
j_call: TRBJ1-4
v_call: TRBV28
clone_size: NA
cdr3_nt: TGTGCCAGCAGTTTAAACAGGAACGAAAAACTGTTTTTT
cdr3_aa: CASSLNRNEKLFF

d_call: NA
j_call: TRBJ1-1
v_call: TRBV5-1
clone_size: NA
cdr3_nt: TGCGCCAGCAGCCTGGGGGAGGGTGCAATGAACACTGAAGCTTTCTTT
cdr3_aa: CASSLGEGAMNTEAFF

d_call: TRBD2
j_call: TRBJ2-7
v_call: TRBV5-1
clone_size: once
cdr3_nt: TGCGCCAGCAGCTTGGGACCGGGAGGGACTTTCTACGAGCAGTACTTC
cdr3_aa: CASSLGPGGTFYEQYF

d_call: TRBD2
j_call: TRBJ2-2
v_call: TRBV5-1
clone_size: NA
cdr3_nt: TGCGCCAGCAGCTTCCCTAGCGGGAAAGGTACCGTCGACGGGGAGCTGTTTTTT
cdr3_aa: CASSFPSGKGTVDGELFF

d_call: NA
j_call: TRBJ1-1
v_call: TRBV7-3
clone_size: NA
cdr3_nt: TGTGCCAGCAGCTTATCCTCGAACACTGAAGCTTTCTTT
cdr3_aa: CASSLSSNTEAFF

d_call: TRBD2
j_call: TRBJ2-5
v_call: TRBV18
clone_size: NA
cdr3_nt: TGTGCCAGCTCACCCCTCGGGGGGGCAGGCGAGACCCAGTACTTC
cdr3_aa: CASSPLGGAGETQYF

d_call: TRBD1
j_call: TRBJ2-1
v_call: TRBV3-1/TRBV3-2
clone_size: NA
cdr3_nt: TGTGCCAGCAGCCTCCTCGGAGGGACAGGGGATCGGAATGAGCAGTTCTTC
cdr3_aa: CASSLLGGTGDRNEQFF

d_call: TRBD2
j_call: TRBJ2-5
v_call: TRBV19
clone_size: NA
cdr3_nt: TGTGCCAGTAAGACGGGAGGAGGAGAGACCCAGTACTTC
cdr3_aa: CASKTGGGETQYF

d_call: NA
j_call: TRBJ2-5
v_call: TRBV5-4
clone_size: NA
cdr3_nt: TGTGCCAGCAGCGTGGACAACCAAGAGACCCAGTACTTC
cdr3_aa: CASSVDNQETQYF

d_call: TRBD2
j_call: TRBJ2-7
v_call: TRBV7-9
clone_size: NA
cdr3_nt: TGTGCCAGCAGCTCCGGACTAGCGGCCGAGCAGTACTTC
cdr3_aa: CASSSGLAAEQYF

d_call: NA
j_call: TRBJ2-7
v_call: TRBV29-1
clone_size: NA
cdr3_nt: TGCAGCGTTTTACAAGACTCCTACGAGCAGTACTTC
cdr3_aa: CSVLQDSYEQYF

d_call: TRBD2
j_call: TRBJ2-1
v_call: TRBV3-1/TRBV3-2
clone_size: NA
cdr3_nt: TGTGCCAGCAGCCTCCGGGACTACACCAATGAGCAGTTCTTC
cdr3_aa: CASSLRDYTNEQFF

d_call: TRBD1
j_call: TRBJ1-1
v_call: TRBV7-2
clone_size: once
cdr3_nt: TGTGCCAGCTCTTCCTCGACAGGGGTAGCTTTCTTT
cdr3_aa: CASSSSTGVAFF

d_call: TRBD1
j_call: TRBJ1-1
v_call: TRBV24-1
clone_size: NA
cdr3_nt: TGTGCCACCAGTGATTCTGACAGGGGAGGGACTGAAGCTTTCTTT
cdr3_aa: CATSDSDRGGTEAFF

d_call: TRBD2
j_call: TRBJ2-3
v_call: TRBV5-1
clone_size: NA
cdr3_nt: TGCGCCAGCAGCTTCCCTCTAACCGGGACTAGCGGACCGGATACGCAGTATTTT
cdr3_aa: CASSFPLTGTSGPDTQYF

d_call: NA
j_call: TRBJ1-1
v_call: TRBV28
clone_size: NA
cdr3_nt: TGTGCCAGCAGTATAGAGGACAGAGAAGCTTTCTTT
cdr3_aa: CASSIEDREAFF

d_call: TRBD1
j_call: TRBJ2-7
v_call: TRBV15
clone_size: NA
cdr3_nt: TGTGCCACAAAACCCTCCGGGACAGGGGCCTACGAGCAGTACTTC
cdr3_aa: CATKPSGTGAYEQYF

d_call: TRBD2
j_call: TRBJ2-3
v_call: TRBV5-1
clone_size: NA
cdr3_nt: TGCGCCAGCAGCTTATCAGGCGGGAGCCCAGATACGCAGTATTTT
cdr3_aa: CASSLSGGSPDTQYF

d_call: TRBD2
j_call: TRBJ2-1
v_call: TRBV3-1/TRBV3-2
clone_size: NA
cdr3_nt: TGTGCCAGCGGAGATAGCGGGAGGGCCGGGGGGCAGTTCTTC
cdr3_aa: CASGDSGRAGGQFF

d_call: TRBD1
j_call: TRBJ2-7
v_call: TRBV2
clone_size: NA
cdr3_nt: TGTGCCAGCAGTGAAGAGCCGGGACAGGGGTTCTACGAGCAGTACTTC
cdr3_aa: CASSEEPGQGFYEQYF

d_call: TRBD1
j_call: TRBJ2-7
v_call: TRBV19
clone_size: once
cdr3_nt: TGTGCCAGTAGTATAGGACAGGGGCCGTTCTACGAGCAGTACTTC
cdr3_aa: CASSIGQGPFYEQYF

d_call: TRBD1
j_call: TRBJ1-2
v_call: TRBV5-4
clone_size: NA
cdr3_nt: TGTGCCAGCAGCTCAGAATTTCAGGGACAGGGTAGATATGGCTACACCTTC
cdr3_aa: CASSSEFQGQGRYGYTF

d_call: NA
j_call: TRBJ2-7
v_call: TRBV27
clone_size: NA
cdr3_nt: TGTGCCAGCAGTTTAAATGCGGAATCCTACGAGCAGTACTTC
cdr3_aa: CASSLNAESYEQYF

d_call: NA
j_call: TRBJ2-7
v_call: TRBV5-1
clone_size: NA
cdr3_nt: TGCGCCAGCAGCTTGTTCGCAGGGGACCCCTACGAGCAGTACTTC
cdr3_aa: CASSLFAGDPYEQYF

d_call: TRBD1
j_call: TRBJ2-1
v_call: TRBV28
clone_size: NA
cdr3_nt: TGTGCCAGCAGTTTACCTGACAGGGATGAGCAGTTCTTC
cdr3_aa: CASSLPDRDEQFF

d_call: TRBD1
j_call: TRBJ2-7
v_call: TRBV18
clone_size: NA
cdr3_nt: TGTGCCAGCCGCTTAGGACAGGGCGGGGAGCAGTACTTC
cdr3_aa: CASRLGQGGEQYF

d_call: TRBD1
j_call: TRBJ2-4
v_call: TRBV5-5
clone_size: NA
cdr3_nt: TGTGCCAGCAGCTTGGGGACAGGGCTGGGCATTCAGTACTTC
cdr3_aa: CASSLGTGLGIQYF

d_call: TRBD1
j_call: TRBJ2-7
v_call: TRBV7-8
clone_size: NA
cdr3_nt: TGTGCCAGCAGCTTAGCGGTTTGGGACAGGGGACGCTACGAGCAGTACTTC
cdr3_aa: CASSLAVWDRGRYEQYF

d_call: TRBD2
j_call: TRBJ2-7
v_call: TRBV6-2/TRBV6-3
clone_size: NA
cdr3_nt: TGTGCCAGCAGTCCCCGCCGGACTAGCGGGAACTACGAGCAGTACTTC
cdr3_aa: CASSPRRTSGNYEQYF

d_call: NA
j_call: TRBJ2-7
v_call: TRBV30
clone_size: once
cdr3_nt: TGTGCCTGGAGACCGGAATCGGGAGCACGATTC
cdr3_aa: CAWRPESGARF

d_call: NA
j_call: TRBJ2-2
v_call: TRBV3-1/TRBV3-2
clone_size: NA
cdr3_nt: TGTGCCAGCAGCCAACGGACAATGAACACCGGGGAGCTGTTTTTT
cdr3_aa: CASSQRTMNTGELFF

d_call: TRBD1
j_call: TRBJ2-3
v_call: TRBV28
clone_size: NA
cdr3_nt: TGTGCCAGCAGCACCGGGACAGGGACAGATACGCAGTATTTT
cdr3_aa: CASSTGTGTDTQYF

d_call: NA
j_call: TRBJ2-3
v_call: TRBV9
clone_size: NA
cdr3_nt: TGTGCCAGCAGCGTAGCGGTAGGTCGGCAGGGGATCCAAGATACGCAGTATTTT
cdr3_aa: CASSVAVGRQGIQDTQYF

d_call: TRBD1
j_call: TRBJ1-6
v_call: TRBV7-6
clone_size: NA
cdr3_nt: TGTGCCACTACGGACAGGGCCGATTCACCCCTCCACTTT
cdr3_aa: CATTDRADSPLHF

d_call: NA
j_call: TRBJ1-5
v_call: TRBV27
clone_size: NA
cdr3_nt: TGTGCCAGTAGACAGCTAAATCAGCCCCAGCATTTT
cdr3_aa: CASRQLNQPQHF

d_call: TRBD2
j_call: TRBJ2-7
v_call: TRBV2
clone_size: NA
cdr3_nt: TGTGCCAGCAGTCAGGGGACTAGCGGGAGCTCCTACGAGCAGTACTTC
cdr3_aa: CASSQGTSGSSYEQYF

d_call: TRBD2
j_call: TRBJ2-5
v_call: TRBV11-2
clone_size: NA
cdr3_nt: TGTGCCAGCAGCTTGGGGAGACTAGCGGGAGGGAGGGAGACCCAGTACTTC
cdr3_aa: CASSLGRLAGGRETQYF